This T cell receptor (beta chain) was profiled in a study of human T cells and chemical hapten exposure. About the research overall: From small differences in pooled library volume came most of the variation in per-sample TCR yields. Whole-study results and caveats: The number of TCRs over 1 in 1000 frequency stayed unchanged after DPC.

Described time point: healthy volunteer bleed at 6 weeks. Sequencing started from total RNA isolated from unfractionated whole blood. The CDR3 has 14 amino acids. Germline V gene lookup returns CDR1 SGHTA and CDR2 FQGNSA. Trimming took off 0 bases at V and 11 bases at J, with 16 bases between the two ends. There are many counts of this clonotype. The target antigen is unknown. The library tagged individual cDNA molecules with unique molecular identifiers. TCRdb called the RACE reads again in MiXCR, with one record for every CDR3 protein. The sample yields under 45,000 distinct CDR3 sequences, 5.5% seen once.

The rearrangement joins TRBV7-2 to TRBJ1-1, with D unresolved. The receptor comes from a human donor in good health. Some clones in this sample may be carry-over from other donors' samples. The specimen was whole blood. The CDR3 DNA reads as TGTGCCAGCAGCTTAGCCGCCGGGAGCCCCGCGGCTTTCTTT. Translation gives CASSLAAGSPAAFF.